These T cell receptor beta chains were read from a single sample in a study of OX40 agonist ivuxolimab in advanced cancers. Libraries were prepared by immunoSEQ multiplex PCR; TCRdb keeps only in-frame clonotypes and omits some of them. This table has just over 20,000 clones, around 87% appearing once. The material sequenced was CD4+ or CD8+ T cells sorted from blood, taken in a trial of the OX40 agonist ivuxolimab. The receptor set was obtained from an adult with an advanced solid tumor such as melanoma, head and neck, liver or kidney cancer. CDR3s include the opening cysteine and the closing phenylalanine or tryptophan. Each record gives: CDR3 DNA, CDR3 protein, D gene, J gene, clone size, V gene. The D gene is left open where the match is weak. Size tells how often a clone was seen (once, few, many) or the class of an expanded clone, and some rows leave it out.

DNA: TGCGCCAGCAGCCAAGTGGGGGGCTCCTACGAGCAGTACTTC; CDR3: CASSQVGGSYEQYF; D: NA; J: TRBJ2-7; size: once; V: TRBV4-1
DNA: TGCGCCAGCAGGGAGGGGGGAGGACAGCCCCAGCATTTT; CDR3: CASREGGGQPQHF; D: NA; J: TRBJ1-5; size: NA; V: TRBV5-1
DNA: TGTGCCAGCAGTGGACAGGGGGATAATTCACCCCTCCACTTT; CDR3: CASSGQGDNSPLHF; D: TRBD1; J: TRBJ1-6; size: medium-sized; V: TRBV25-1
DNA: TGTGCCAGCAGCTTATTAGCGGGGGGGAAGTTCTTC; CDR3: CASSLLAGGKFF; D: TRBD2; J: TRBJ2-1; size: NA; V: TRBV5-6
DNA: TGTGCCAGCAGTTTAAGCTTTAATGAAAAACTGTTTTTT; CDR3: CASSLSFNEKLFF; D: NA; J: TRBJ1-4; size: NA; V: TRBV27
DNA: TGTGCCAGCAGCCAAGATTCATTCGGCTCTGGGGCCAACGTCCTGACTTTC; CDR3: CASSQDSFGSGANVLTF; D: NA; J: TRBJ2-6; size: NA; V: TRBV4-2
DNA: TGTGCCAGCAGGAAAGGCAGAGTAATGGGCACAGATACGCAGTATTTT; CDR3: CASRKGRVMGTDTQYF; D: NA; J: TRBJ2-3; size: NA; V: TRBV2
DNA: TGTGCCAGCAGCTTGGTGGAACCCAACAATGAGCAGTTCTTC; CDR3: CASSLVEPNNEQFF; D: NA; J: TRBJ2-1; size: NA; V: TRBV5-6
DNA: TGTGCCAGCAGCGTACGGCCCCAGCATTTT; CDR3: CASSVRPQHF; D: NA; J: TRBJ1-5; size: NA; V: TRBV21-1
DNA: TGTGCCAGCAGCTTAGTCGGGGTCGGGATGAACACTGAAGCTTTCTTT; CDR3: CASSLVGVGMNTEAFF; D: NA; J: TRBJ1-1; size: NA; V: TRBV7-9
DNA: TGTGCCTGGAGTTTAACAGGGAGGAGCGAGCAGTACTTC; CDR3: CAWSLTGRSEQYF; D: NA; J: TRBJ2-7; size: NA; V: TRBV30
DNA: TGTGCCAGCAGGGCCGGGACTAGCGGGGGGCAAGAGCAGTTCTTC; CDR3: CASRAGTSGGQEQFF; D: TRBD2; J: TRBJ2-1; size: NA; V: TRBV7-8
DNA: TGTGCCAGCAGCTGGGGAGGGGGAAGCAATGAGCAGTTCTTC; CDR3: CASSWGGGSNEQFF; D: NA; J: TRBJ2-1; size: NA; V: TRBV6-5
DNA: TGTGCCAACAGCTTGGAGGGACAGGGTTCCTACAATGAGCAGTTCTTC; CDR3: CANSLEGQGSYNEQFF; D: TRBD1; J: TRBJ2-1; size: NA; V: TRBV5-4
DNA: TGCAGCGCCTCGACTAGCGGGGGGTCCTCAAGCTCCTACAATGAGCAGTTCTTC; CDR3: CSASTSGGSSSSYNEQFF; D: TRBD2; J: TRBJ2-1; size: NA; V: TRBV29-1
DNA: TGTGCCAGTAGTACCGCCGTGGGGGGCTACGAGCAGTACTTC; CDR3: CASSTAVGGYEQYF; D: NA; J: TRBJ2-7; size: few; V: TRBV19
DNA: TGTGCCAGTAGTCCCCAGACTATCCTGAGCTCCTACGAGCAGTACTTC; CDR3: CASSPQTILSSYEQYF; D: NA; J: TRBJ2-7; size: NA; V: TRBV19
DNA: TGTGCCAGCAGTGAAACGTGGGGACAGGTCCCCTCTGGGGCCAACGTCCTGACTTTC; CDR3: CASSETWGQVPSGANVLTF; D: TRBD1; J: TRBJ2-6; size: NA; V: TRBV6-1
DNA: TGTGCCAGCAGTTACTCGGGGTTCACAGATACGCAGTATTTT; CDR3: CASSYSGFTDTQYF; D: NA; J: TRBJ2-3; size: NA; V: TRBV6-6
DNA: TGTGCCAGCAGCTCCCCCTCCCCTAATATACAGGGAAACACCATATATTTT; CDR3: CASSSPSPNIQGNTIYF; D: NA; J: TRBJ1-3; size: NA; V: TRBV11-2
DNA: TGTGCCAGCAGCAACCCCTCCGGGGGTATTTCCTACGAGCAGTACTTC; CDR3: CASSNPSGGISYEQYF; D: NA; J: TRBJ2-7; size: once; V: TRBV7-2
DNA: TGCGCCAGCAGTGAGGGTCCAGCACCCCTCCACTTT; CDR3: CASSEGPAPLHF; D: NA; J: TRBJ1-6; size: NA; V: TRBV10-2
DNA: TGCGCCAGCAGCCAAGAGGGTTATAATCAGCCCCAGCATTTT; CDR3: CASSQEGYNQPQHF; D: NA; J: TRBJ1-5; size: NA; V: TRBV4-1
DNA: TGTGCCAGCAGCTTGGAGGAAGGGGCTGAAGCTTTCTTT; CDR3: CASSLEEGAEAFF; D: NA; J: TRBJ1-1; size: NA; V: TRBV5-6
DNA: TGTGCCAGCAGCGTAGCGCGGGGGGCGGGCAATGAGCAGTTCTTC; CDR3: CASSVARGAGNEQFF; D: TRBD2; J: TRBJ2-1; size: few; V: TRBV9
DNA: TGTGCCTGGAGTTTTGGGGGTGGGGAGCTGTTTTTT; CDR3: CAWSFGGGELFF; D: NA; J: TRBJ2-2; size: NA; V: TRBV30
DNA: TGTGCCAGTAGTATGACGGAGGGGTATGGCTACACCTTC; CDR3: CASSMTEGYGYTF; D: NA; J: TRBJ1-2; size: NA; V: TRBV19
DNA: TGTGCCAGCAGTGCAACGACAGGGGCGAACACTGAAGCTTTCTTT; CDR3: CASSATTGANTEAFF; D: TRBD1; J: TRBJ1-1; size: NA; V: TRBV25-1
DNA: TGTGCCAGCAGCCCGACCGGACCATTTCGGGGTCGAACCGGGGAGCTGTTTTTT; CDR3: CASSPTGPFRGRTGELFF; D: NA; J: TRBJ2-2; size: NA; V: TRBV5-6
DNA: TGTGCCAGCAGCGTAACCCGGACCGGGGAGCTGTTTTTT; CDR3: CASSVTRTGELFF; D: NA; J: TRBJ2-2; size: NA; V: TRBV9
DNA: TGTGCCAGCAGCCCCAACGGCTACGAGCAGTACTTC; CDR3: CASSPNGYEQYF; D: NA; J: TRBJ2-7; size: few; V: TRBV14
DNA: TGTGCCAGCAGCTTGTCAGGGTCCTATGGCTACACCTTC; CDR3: CASSLSGSYGYTF; D: NA; J: TRBJ1-2; size: NA; V: TRBV7-9
DNA: TGTGCCAGCAGCCTCCCGGGGGGGGCTGGGACTGAAGCTTTCTTT; CDR3: CASSLPGGAGTEAFF; D: NA; J: TRBJ1-1; size: NA; V: TRBV7-9
DNA: TGTGCCAGCAGACGGGACAGGGGCGTGAACACCGGGGAGCTGTTTTTT; CDR3: CASRRDRGVNTGELFF; D: TRBD1; J: TRBJ2-2; size: NA; V: TRBV5-8
DNA: TGTGCCAGCAGCTTCAGGGTAGATACGCAGTATTTT; CDR3: CASSFRVDTQYF; D: NA; J: TRBJ2-3; size: NA; V: TRBV5-6